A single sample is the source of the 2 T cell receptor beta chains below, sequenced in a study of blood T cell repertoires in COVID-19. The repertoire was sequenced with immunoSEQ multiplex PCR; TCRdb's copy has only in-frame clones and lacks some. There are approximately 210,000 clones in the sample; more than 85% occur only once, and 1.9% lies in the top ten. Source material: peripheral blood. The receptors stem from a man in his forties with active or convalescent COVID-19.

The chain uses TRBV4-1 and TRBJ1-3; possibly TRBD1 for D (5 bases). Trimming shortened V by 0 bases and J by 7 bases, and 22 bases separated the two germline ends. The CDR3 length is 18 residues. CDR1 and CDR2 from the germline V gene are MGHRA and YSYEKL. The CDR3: CASSQDQGPGSPGNTIYF. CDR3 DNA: TGCGCCAGCAGCCAAGATCAGGGCCCAGGGTCCCCCGGGAACACCATATATTTT.

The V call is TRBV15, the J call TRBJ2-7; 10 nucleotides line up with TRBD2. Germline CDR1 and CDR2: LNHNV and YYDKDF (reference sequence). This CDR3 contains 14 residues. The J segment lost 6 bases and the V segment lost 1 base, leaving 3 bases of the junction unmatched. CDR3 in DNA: TGTGCCACCAGCAGAGCGGTAGCGGGAGGCGAGCAGTACTTC. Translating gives CATSRAVAGGEQYF.